These 20 T cell receptor beta chains share one sample of origin, sequenced in a study of molecular identifiers for immune sequencing clone quantification. TCRdb reprocessed the PCR reads via MiXCR and lists one record per CDR3 protein. The sample carries 460,000 or so distinct CDR3 sequences, about a quarter recorded once. The sequenced sample consisted of naive CD8+ T cells from blood, with Jurkat cell RNA spiked in. The sample's subset: FACS-sorted CD8+CD4-CCR7+CD45RA+ naive T cells. The receptors were sampled from a human donor in good health. Some libraries in this study had Jurkat cell RNA spiked in.

This clonotype was detected ten times or more. V is TRBV7-9 and J is TRBJ2-7; 7 nucleotides match TRBD2. The CDR3 runs to 14 residues. The trim removed 4 bases at V and 0 bases at J, leaving 3 bases unmatched. Germline V CDR1 and CDR2: SEHNR, FQNEAQ (reference sequence). The CDR3 bases are TGTGCCAGCAGCTCGGCTAGCGGCTCCTACGAGCAGTACTTC. Translation: CASSSASGSYEQYF.

The chain couples TRBV24-1 to TRBJ1-5; 9 nucleotides match TRBD1. The CDR3 contains 15 residues. Germline V gene sequence: CDR1 KGHDR, CDR2 SFDVKD. The V gene end was trimmed by 5 bases and the J gene end by 4 bases; junction bases not matched to a gene: 5. The DNA of the CDR3 is TGTGCCACCAGTGCCACGGACAGGGGAAATCAGCCCCAGCATTTT. Translation: CATSATDRGNQPQHF.

The chain carries TRBV4-3 and TRBJ1-1, with TRBD1 matching over 7 bases. The length of the CDR3 is 17 residues. CDR1 LGHNA and CDR2 YSLEER come from the germline V gene. J was trimmed by 4 bases and V by 1 base; bases with no gene match: 12. The CDR3: CASSQGTGGWPSTEAFF. The CDR3 region has the DNA TGCGCCAGCAGCCAAGGGACAGGCGGCTGGCCGAGCACTGAAGCTTTCTTT.

This clonotype has at least ten counts. The rearrangement joins TRBV5-6 to TRBJ2-7; no clear D gene. This CDR3 is 15 amino acids long. Germline values: CDR1 SGHDT, CDR2 YYEEEE. Deletions cut 1 base from V and 4 bases from J, with 15 bases between. The CDR3 DNA sequence: TGTGCCAGCAGCTTGTACTCAGGACCGTATTACGAGCAGTACTTC. Translated: CASSLYSGPYYEQYF.

This clonotype was detected a few times. This sequence joins TRBV20-1 and TRBJ1-5; D is possibly TRBD1 (5 bases). CDR1 and CDR2 (germline): DFQATT, SNEGSKA (reference sequence). This CDR3 has 16 residues. Trimming shortened V by 4 bases and J by 5 bases, and 21 bases separated the two germline ends. The CDR3 DNA follows: TGCAGTGCTAAAGTAAACAGTGGGGGTCCGCATCAGCCCCAGCATTTT. Translating it yields CSAKVNSGGPHQPQHF.

This clonotype turned up a few times. This sequence joins TRBV6-2 or TRBV6-3 and TRBJ1-5; weak D call: TRBD1 (5 bases). This CDR3 is 14 amino acids long. The germline V and J ends were trimmed by 2 bases and 7 bases, with 12 bases remaining between them. Germline values: CDR1 MNHEY, CDR2 SVGEGT. The DNA of the CDR3 is TGTGCCAGCAGTTACGGGGGGGTCTACCAGCCCCAGCATTTT. It translates to CASSYGGVYQPQHF.

Of note for this clonotype: A much larger clone differs from this one at a single base, so this may be a read error. V is TRBV2 and J is TRBJ2-7; 14 nucleotides agree with TRBD2. CDR1 and CDR2 (germline): SNHLY, FYNNEI. The CDR3 has 17 amino acids. After removal of 8 bases from V and 5 bases from J, the junction contained 14 bases not matched to a gene. The chain's CDR3 is CASGRPGLAGVFHEQYF. CDR3 in DNA: TGTGCCAGCGGTCGCCCGGGACTAGCGGGAGTATTCCACGAGCAGTACTTC.

Concerning this clonotype itself: This sequence may be a read error, since a much larger clone differs from it by one base. This CDR3 reads CASRRQGNHEQYF. The CDR3, as DNA: TGTGCCAGCAGAAGACAGGGGAACCACGAGCAGTACTTC. This chain joins TRBV6-2 or TRBV6-3 and TRBJ2-7; TRBD1 matches at 8 bases. The germline V gene has CDR1 MNHEY and CDR2 SVGEGT. The CDR3 is made up of 13 amino acids. Trimming at V came to 6 bases and at J to 5 bases, leaving 6 bases not matched to a gene.

The V and J genes are TRBV11-2 and TRBJ2-5, with TRBD2 matching over 7 bases. The V gene end was trimmed by 5 bases and the J gene end by 3 bases; junction bases not matched to a gene: 6. The CDR3 sequence is 14 residues long. Per the germline V gene, CDR1 is SGHAT and CDR2 is FQNNGV. CDR3 nucleotides: TGTGCCAGCAGCCCCGGACTAGACGAAGAGACCCAGTACTTC. Translation: CASSPGLDEETQYF.

The table lists this clonotype with a few counts. The rearrangement joins TRBV6-6 to TRBJ1-2; D is perhaps TRBD1 (5 bases). V dropped 8 bases and J dropped 0 bases, with 16 bases sitting between them. The CDR3 contains 15 residues. CDR1 is MNHNY and CDR2 is SVGAGI in the germline V gene (reference sequence). The chain's CDR3 is CASGTGAEPNYGYTF. The CDR3, as DNA: TGTGCCAGCGGAACCGGGGCAGAGCCTAACTATGGCTACACCTTC.

A single count supports this clonotype. The CDR3 ends on some other residue instead of the conserved phenylalanine or tryptophan, so this is likely a read error. The chain employs TRBV12-3 or TRBV12-4 and TRBJ2-2; D gene ambiguous. This CDR3 has 14 residues. V was cut by 5 bases and J by 5 bases, with 12 bases left in between. The CDR3 loop is CASSPPVGTGELFL. Here the CDR3 DNA reads TGTGCCAGCAGTCCCCCAGTGGGTACCGGGGAGCTGTTTCTT.

This clonotype appeared many times. The chain carries TRBV28 and TRBJ2-3; 11 nucleotides match TRBD2. Germline CDR1 reads MDHEN; CDR2 reads SYDVKM. V gave up 3 bases and J gave up 1 base; unmatched junction bases: 6. The CDR3 is 17 amino acids. The CDR3 spells CASSLDWTSGRTDTQYF. The CDR3, as DNA: TGTGCCAGCAGTTTGGATTGGACTAGCGGGCGCACAGATACGCAGTATTTT. Complete variable domain (other parts from reference TRBV28 and TRBJ2-3): DVKVTQSSRYLVKRTGEKVFLECVQDMDHENMFWYRQDPGLGLRLIYFSYDVKMKEKGDIPEGYSVSREKKERFSLILESASTNQTSMYLCASSLDWTSGRTDTQYFGPGTRLTVL.

Of note for this clonotype: A much larger clone lies one base from this, so it may be a read error. This chain uses TRBV7-8 with TRBJ2-5; a possible D gene is TRBD1 (6 bases). From germline, CDR1 is SGHVS and CDR2 FQNEAQ. CDR3 length: 17 amino acids. V was trimmed by 6 bases and J by 0 bases, leaving 20 bases between them. The CDR3 region has the DNA TGTGCCAGCAGACCAAGGCGCAGGGGCGAGCACCAAGAGACCCAGTACTTC. As protein: CASRPRRRGEHQETQYF.

There are many counts of this clonotype. The J gene is TRBJ1-1, the V gene TRBV29-1; D unresolved. Trimming took off 3 bases at V and 6 bases at J, with 11 bases between the two ends. Germline-derived CDR1 and CDR2 are SQVTM and ANQGSEA. The CDR3 contains 12 residues. Here the CDR3 reads CSVEGEKAEAFF. CDR3 DNA sequence: TGCAGCGTTGAGGGCGAGAAAGCTGAAGCTTTCTTT.

This rearrangement joins TRBV12-5 to TRBJ2-2, with D hard to call. V lost 3 bases and J lost 0, with 14 bases in between. CDR3 length: 17 amino acids. Germline V CDR1 and CDR2: LGHNT, FRNRAP. The chain's CDR3 is CASGFPQLSANTGELFF. CDR3 in DNA: TGTGCTAGTGGTTTCCCGCAACTTTCCGCGAACACCGGGGAGCTGTTTTTT. The full variable domain, in which reference TRBV12-5 and TRBJ2-2 provide the parts outside the CDR3, is DARVTQTPRHKVTEMGQEVTMRCQPILGHNTVFWYRQTMMQGLELLAYFRNRAPLDDSGMPKDRFSAEMPDATLATLKIQPSEPRDSAVYFCASGFPQLSANTGELFFGEGSRLTVL.

This clonotype was recorded once. V gene TRBV3-1 combines with J gene TRBJ2-4; 8 bases are shared with TRBD2. The CDR3 is 14 amino acids. The V segment lost 4 bases and the J segment 7 bases; nucleotides outside the gene matches: 6. Germline CDR1 LGHDT, CDR2 YNNKEL (reference sequence). CDR3 DNA: TGTGCCAGCAGCCTCCCGGGACTAGAGAACATTCAGTACTTC. This sequence encodes CASSLPGLENIQYF.

Concerning this clonotype: One end of the junction does not line up with germline, which may come from a read error. The CDR3 spells CTSSPPGQVTDTQYF. The CDR3 DNA reads as TGTACCAGTTCGCCTCCGGGACAGGTCACAGATACGCAGTATTTT. This chain uses TRBV18 with TRBJ2-3, with 8 bases matching TRBD1. Germline V lookup: CDR1 KGHSH, CDR2 LQKENI. This CDR3 has 15 residues.

For this clonotype: A much larger clone sits a single nucleotide away, making a read error possible. The CDR3 region is CASSWWRMNTGELFF. CDR3 DNA: TGCGCCAGCAGCTGGTGGAGGATGAACACCGGGGAGCTGTTTTTT. This chain links TRBV5-1 with TRBJ2-2; D is perhaps TRBD2 (5 bases). This CDR3 region has 15 residues. The V gene lost 3 bases and the J gene lost 1 base, with 10 bases spanning the gap. The germline V gene has CDR1 SGHRS and CDR2 YFSETQ. The complete variable domain, with remaining parts taken from reference TRBV5-1 and TRBJ2-2, reads KAGVTQTPRYLIKTRGQQVTLSCSPISGHRSVSWYQQTPGQGLQFLFEYFSETQRNKGNFPGRFSGRQFSNSRSEMNVSTLELGDSALYLCASSWWRMNTGELFFGEGSRLTVL.

This clonotype appeared many times. V gene TRBV3-1 combines with J gene TRBJ2-3; TRBD1 might be the D (6 bases). The CDR3 consists of 15 residues. The V and J ends lost 5 bases and 2 bases respectively, with 14 bases between them. CDR1 and CDR2 from the germline V gene are LGHDT and YNNKEL (reference sequence). CDR3 protein: CASSVGAGNTDTQYF. The CDR3 DNA follows: TGTGCCAGCAGCGTGGGGGCCGGGAACACAGATACGCAGTATTTT.

This clonotype was recorded many times. V gene TRBV29-1 combines with J gene TRBJ2-7; 12 bases map to TRBD2. There are 15 residues in the CDR3. Germline V CDR1 and CDR2: SQVTM, ANQGSEA. V dropped 7 bases and J dropped 3; count of bases not matched to a gene: 10. This CDR3 reads CSAEGLAGSYYEQYF. For the CDR3, the DNA is TGCAGCGCCGAGGGACTAGCGGGCTCGTACTACGAGCAGTACTTC.